This T cell receptor beta chain was observed in a study of CD8 T cells in ankylosing spondylitis. Findings and limits, study-wide: What appeared characteristic of ankylosing spondylitis blood was a TCR beta motif of several highly homologous variants.

V was cut by 3 bases and J by 8 bases, with 22 bases left in between. Germline V gene lookup returns CDR1 MNHNS and CDR2 SASEGT. The CDR3 consists of 16 residues. TCRdb passed the 5' RACE reads through MiXCR, listing each CDR3 protein once. Among 200,000 or so distinct CDR3 sequences listed, 10% to 15% were seen once. This clonotype showed up just a few times. Its antigen is not identified. The gene calls are TRBV6-1 and TRBJ1-2; D is perhaps TRBD1 (5 bases). The sample comprised blood, either unsorted or a sorted T cell fraction (not recorded which). The sequence was collected from a female donor with ankylosing spondylitis or in good health (not recorded which). CDR3 nucleotides: TGTGCCAGCAGTGATTCGGGACGCGGGGCGAAAGTAGGCTACACCTTC. Protein product: CASSDSGRGAKVGYTF.